Sequencing of this T cell receptor (beta chain) was carried out in a study of cytomegalovirus exposure and HLA in healthy donors. Findings and caveats of the study: What was likely a sequencing artifact was a cluster of highly shared sequence variants. Most TCR beta V segments were productive about 90% or about 30% of the time in an earlier analysis. Some V segments (TRBV6-2 and TRBV6-3 among them) were excluded as indistinguishable.

As to this clone: Its antigen is as yet unknown.

CDR1 and CDR2 (germline): SQVTM, ANQGSEA. V dropped 4 bases and J dropped 5; count of bases not matched to a gene: 10. The CDR3 runs 15 residues. The PCR was carried out with 60 Vbeta primers and 13 Jbeta primers. The data were produced by immunoSEQ multiplex PCR, yet TCRdb's version contains in-frame clones alone and is incomplete. The clone table shows tens of thousands of clones, with the ten largest holding more than 5%. Unrecorded immune exposure was likely among donors, who were nominally healthy when sampled. This clonotype was obtained from a man younger than 40 in good health and CMV-seropositive. Source material: PBMCs. V is TRBV29-1 and J is TRBJ2-3; 9 nucleotides agree with TRBD1. Here the CDR3 DNA reads TGCAGCGTTGCCCACATGGGACAGGGCCTAGATACGCAGTATTTT. Translated: CSVAHMGQGLDTQYF.